This T cell receptor (beta chain) was sequenced in a study of blood T cell repertoires in COVID-19. The repertoire was sequenced with immunoSEQ multiplex PCR; TCRdb's copy has only in-frame clones and lacks some. The table lists about 60,000 clones, 75% to 90% of them singletons, with 13% to 15% in the top ten. The J segment lost 9 bases and the V segment lost 3 bases, leaving 13 bases of the junction unmatched. Germline CDR1 SGHAT, CDR2 FQNNGV. CDR3 length: 16 residues. Sequenced: peripheral blood. The chain couples TRBV11-2 to TRBJ2-5; TRBD2 aligns across 10 bases. The TCR comes from a woman in her sixties with active COVID-19. CDR3 sequence (DNA): TGTGCCAGCAGCTTTCGTAGCGGGGGGCCGTGGGGGCCCCAGTACTTC. It is translated as CASSFRSGGPWGPQYF.